The T cell receptor beta chain under discussion was sequenced for a study of blood T cell repertoires in COVID-19. Study context: The samples span acute and convalescent COVID-19 from the United States, Italy and Spain. PBMCs, B-cell-depleted T cells, or T cells were the source of the cDNA or gDNA that made up the material.

The germline gives CDR1 SGHRS, CDR2 YFSETQ. V was trimmed by 0 bases and J by 5 bases, leaving 9 bases between them. The CDR3 has 14 residues. Sequencing was performed with immunoSEQ multiplex PCR; in TCRdb, only in-frame clones are kept and a portion is missing. The repertoire consists of roughly 400,000 clones, with approximately 90% occurring once and the leading ten covering roughly 0.86%. The participants were between roughly 18 and 100 years old and came from about two dozen US areas. Input material: PBMCs or T cells enriched from blood (not recorded which). The clonotype was recovered from a woman between 40 and 50 years old who had been exposed to COVID-19. This sequence joins TRBV5-1 and TRBJ2-1; D not certain. The CDR3 DNA reads as TGCGCCAGCAGCTTGGGTCAGGTTAACAATGAGCAGTTCTTC. The encoded protein is CASSLGQVNNEQFF.